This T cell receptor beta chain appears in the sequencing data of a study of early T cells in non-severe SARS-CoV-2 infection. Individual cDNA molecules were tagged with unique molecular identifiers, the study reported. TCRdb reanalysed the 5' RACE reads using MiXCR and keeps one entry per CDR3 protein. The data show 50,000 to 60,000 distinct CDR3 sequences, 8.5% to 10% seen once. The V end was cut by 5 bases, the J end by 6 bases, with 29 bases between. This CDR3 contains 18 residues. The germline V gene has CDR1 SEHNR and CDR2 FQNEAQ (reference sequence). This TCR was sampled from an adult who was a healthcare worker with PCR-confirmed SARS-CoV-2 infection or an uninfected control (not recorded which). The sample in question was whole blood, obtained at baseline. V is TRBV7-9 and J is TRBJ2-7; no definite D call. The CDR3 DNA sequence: TGTGCCAGCAGCACCCGAGAAGGCAAGCGATCCGCCTCGGGCGAGCAGTACTTC. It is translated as CASSTREGKRSASGEQYF.